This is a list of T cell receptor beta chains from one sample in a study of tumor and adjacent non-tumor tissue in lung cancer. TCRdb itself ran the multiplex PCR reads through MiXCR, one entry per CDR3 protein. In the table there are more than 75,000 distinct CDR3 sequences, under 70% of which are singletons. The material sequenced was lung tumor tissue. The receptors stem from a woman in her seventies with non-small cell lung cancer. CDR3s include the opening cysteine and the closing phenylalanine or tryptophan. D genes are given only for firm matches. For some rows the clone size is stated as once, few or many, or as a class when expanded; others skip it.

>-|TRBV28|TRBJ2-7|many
TGTGCCAGCAGTGTGTCGGGGGAGAGTTCCTACGAGCAGTACTTC
CASSVSGESSYEQYF
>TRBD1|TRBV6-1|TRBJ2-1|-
TGTGCCAGCAGTGAAGTCTGGGACAGCGCCCTTGAGCAGATCTTC
CASSEVWDSALEQIF
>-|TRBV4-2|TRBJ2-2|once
TGTGCCAGCAGCACTCGGACAGAGGGCCTAGCTGCAAACATAGGGGAGCTGTTTTTT
CASSTRTEGLAANIGELFF
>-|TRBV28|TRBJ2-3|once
TGTGTCAGCAGCCGTACAGAATTCACAGATACGCAGTATTTT
CVSSRTEFTDTQYF
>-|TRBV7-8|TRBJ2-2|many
TGTGCCAGCAGCTTAGCAGGGATTTGGGCCGGGGAGCTGTTTTTT
CASSLAGIWAGELFF
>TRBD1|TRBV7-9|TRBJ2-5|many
TGTGCCAGCATGAACCGGGACAGGGGAACCCAAGAGACCCAGTACTTC
CASMNRDRGTQETQYF
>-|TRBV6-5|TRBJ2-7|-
TGTGCCAGAGGAGCCTTTCTCCGGGAAGAGTACTTC
CARGAFLREEYF
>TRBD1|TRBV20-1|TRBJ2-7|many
TGCAGTGCTAGAGATTCTGGACAGGCGAAAAACTACGAGCAGTACTTC
CSARDSGQAKNYEQYF
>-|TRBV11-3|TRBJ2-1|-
TGTGTTAGCAGCTTAGGCGTCCTCGCAGACAATGAGCAGTTGTTC
CVSSLGVLADNEQLF
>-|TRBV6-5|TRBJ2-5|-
TGTGCAAGCATGACGAAATTCGGTAGTCAAGAGACCCAGTATTTC
CASMTKFGSQETQYF
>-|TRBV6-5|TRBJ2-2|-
TGTGCCGGCAGTACACGGGAAAGCGCTGGGGAGCTGTTTTTT
CAGSTRESAGELFF
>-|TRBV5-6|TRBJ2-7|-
TGTGCCAGCAGCCAGACTGGTGGAAGACTGTACTTC
CASSQTGGRLYF
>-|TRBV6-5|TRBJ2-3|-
TGTACCAGCAGTCACTCGTCTATGAACACAGATACGCAGTATTTT
CTSSHSSMNTDTQYF
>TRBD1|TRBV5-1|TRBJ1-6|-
TGCGCCAGCAGCTTGGGACAGGGGAATGGGCTCAGCTCCTATAATTCACCCCTCCACTTT
CASSLGQGNGLSSYNSPLHF
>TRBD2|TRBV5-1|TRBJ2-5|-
TGCGCCAGCAGCTCAGCGGGACTGCAAGGGACCCAGTACTTC
CASSSAGLQGTQYF
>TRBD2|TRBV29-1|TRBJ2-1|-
TGCAGCGTTGGTGGGACTAGCGGCGATGAGCAGTTCTTC
CSVGGTSGDEQFF
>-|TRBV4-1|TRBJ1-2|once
TGCGCCAGCGGCCAACCGGGACGAATGAGCTATGACTACACCTTC
CASGQPGRMSYDYTF
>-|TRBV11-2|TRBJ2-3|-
TGTGCCAGCAGCTGGGATAGATACACATATACGCAGTATTTT
CASSWDRYTYTQYF
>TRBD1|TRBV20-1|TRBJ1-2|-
TGCAGTGCTAGAGATGGGGACAGGGTAACGGGCTACACCTTC
CSARDGDRVTGYTF
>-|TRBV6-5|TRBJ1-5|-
TGTGCCAGTAGTTACGAGGGCCACCACCAGCCCCAGCATTTT
CASSYEGHHQPQHF
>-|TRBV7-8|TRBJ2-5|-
TGTGCCAGCAGCTTATGGCCCAGGATAGGGAGATCCTTGGGCCAAGAGACCCAGTACTTC
CASSLWPRIGRSLGQETQYF
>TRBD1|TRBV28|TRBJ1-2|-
TGTACCAGCAGTTTATTCAGTATCGGGAGGGGGCTTTCCCTTTTGGGTGGCTACACCTTC
CTSSLFSIGRGLSLLGGYTF